Given below is one TCR beta chain in context. No antigen is known for it. PCR was performed using 60 Vbeta and 13 Jbeta primers. Method: immunoSEQ multiplex PCR; TCRdb's copy keeps in-frame clones and lacks some. The sample lists roughly 100,000 clones, 70% to 85% seen once, with roughly 3.6% in the top ten. The CDR3 is 13 amino acids. The germline CDR1 and CDR2 sequences are SGHRS and YFSETQ. The V gene lost 2 bases and the J gene lost 3 bases, with 6 bases spanning the gap. This specimen comes from a study of cytomegalovirus exposure and HLA in healthy donors. General observations from the study: With later analysis, a missense DCLRE1C variant became linked to TCR beta V- and J-gene trimming. As a later analysis showed, several of the most significant clusters appeared to be linked to common viral pathogens. Analysis performed later found roughly 17,000 TCR beta sequences associated with HLA alleles at 0.05 false discovery rate.

This receptor was obtained from a man aged 55 to 70 in good health and CMV-seronegative. This chain connects TRBV5-1 to TRBJ2-1; no clear D. Sequencing was carried out using PBMCs. CDR3: CASSLAVYNEQFF. The CDR3 DNA is TGCGCCAGCAGCTTAGCCGTCTACAATGAGCAGTTCTTC.